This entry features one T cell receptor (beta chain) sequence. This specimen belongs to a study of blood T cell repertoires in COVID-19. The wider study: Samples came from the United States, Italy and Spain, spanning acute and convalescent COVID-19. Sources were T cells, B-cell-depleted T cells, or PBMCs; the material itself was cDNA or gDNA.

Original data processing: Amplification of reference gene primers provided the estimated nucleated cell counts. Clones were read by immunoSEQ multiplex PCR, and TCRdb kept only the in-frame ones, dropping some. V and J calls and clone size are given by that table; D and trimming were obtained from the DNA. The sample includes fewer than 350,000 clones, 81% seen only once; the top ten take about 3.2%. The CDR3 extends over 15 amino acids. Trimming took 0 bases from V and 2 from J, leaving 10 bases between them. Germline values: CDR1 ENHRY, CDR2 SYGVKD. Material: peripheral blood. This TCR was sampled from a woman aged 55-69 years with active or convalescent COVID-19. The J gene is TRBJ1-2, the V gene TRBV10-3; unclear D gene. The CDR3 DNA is TGTGCCATCAGTGAGTCGGCACAGCGGAACTATGGCTACACCTTC. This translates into CAISESAQRNYGYTF.